The 12 T cell receptor beta chains given below trace back to one sample, sequenced in a study of T cell changes during pregnancy in multiple sclerosis. Method: immunoSEQ multiplex PCR; TCRdb's copy keeps in-frame clones and lacks some. This table has over 20,000 clones, more than 75% appearing once. The source was CD8+ T cells from peripheral blood mononuclear cells, collected after pregnancy. These receptors were obtained from a female donor with multiple sclerosis, enrolled in a pregnancy study.

The rearrangement uses TRBV6-5 and TRBJ1-4, with D tentatively TRBD1 (5 bases). Germline V gene sequence: CDR1 MNHEY, CDR2 SVGAGI. Trimming stripped 2 bases from V and 7 bases from J, with 11 bases between. This CDR3 region has 14 residues. CDR3 region: CASSYATASEKLFF. The CDR3 DNA is TGTGCCAGCAGTTACGCGACAGCTAGTGAAAAACTGTTTTTT.

V and J are TRBV10-3 and TRBJ1-5; possible D gene TRBD1, 5 bases. Germline V lookup: CDR1 ENHRY, CDR2 SYGVKD. The V gene lost 5 bases and the J gene lost 5 bases, with 16 bases spanning the gap. The CDR3 is made up of 15 amino acids. The DNA of the CDR3 is TGTGCCATCAGTTCGAAGTGGGGGGTGGATCAGCCCCAGCATTTT. The encoded protein is CAISSKWGVDQPQHF.

The rearrangement uses TRBV13 and TRBJ2-7; 8 bases are shared with TRBD2. CDR1 is PRHDT, CDR2 FYEKMQ, per germline (reference sequence). Trimming removed 4 bases from V and 2 bases from J; junction bases left unmatched: 10. This CDR3 is 16 amino acids long. CDR3 region: CASSSVTTSAAYEQYF. DNA for the CDR3: TGTGCCAGCAGCTCGGTGACGACTAGCGCAGCCTACGAGCAGTACTTC.

This clone was counted a few times. The chain couples TRBV30 to TRBJ1-1, with D perhaps TRBD1 (5 bases). Looked up from germline, CDR1 is GTSNPN and CDR2 is SVGIG (reference sequence). The CDR3 sequence is 12 residues long. The V end was cut by 0 bases, the J end by 11 bases, with 13 bases between. CDR3 sequence (DNA): TGTGCCTGGAGTGTAGGGCCACGGGGGGCTTTCTTT. Translated, it gives CAWSVGPRGAFF.

The chain employs TRBV29-1 and TRBJ2-1; a possible D gene is TRBD2 (5 bases). Trimming shortened V by 4 bases and J by 4 bases, and 14 bases separated the two germline ends. The CDR3 consists of 14 residues. Looked up from germline, CDR1 is SQVTM and CDR2 is ANQGSEA. The CDR3 loop reads CSVVKRRLYNEQFF. DNA for the CDR3: TGCAGCGTTGTGAAGCGGAGACTATACAATGAGCAGTTCTTC.

V gene TRBV27 combines with J gene TRBJ2-2; TRBD1 aligns across 8 bases. This CDR3 is built from 15 residues. The germline gives CDR1 MNHEY, CDR2 SMNVEV (reference sequence). J lost 6 bases, V lost 5 bases, and 8 bases had no gene match. CDR3 DNA: TGTGCCAGCAGTCGGACAGGGAGGCGGGCCGGGGAGCTGTTTTTT. Its protein is CASSRTGRRAGELFF.

The CDR3 is CASTSEGAGYTEAFF. The CDR3 DNA sequence: TGTGCCTCTACGTCCGAGGGCGCGGGCTACACTGAAGCTTTCTTT. V is TRBV10-3 and J is TRBJ1-1, with unresolved D. The V gene's germline CDR1 is ENHRY and CDR2 SYGVKD. There are 15 residues in the CDR3. Trimming removed 11 bases at V and 3 bases at J, with 22 bases between.

The V gene is TRBV27, the J gene TRBJ2-5, with D tentatively TRBD1 (7 bases). This CDR3 contains 16 residues. Germline V lookup: CDR1 MNHEY, CDR2 SMNVEV (reference sequence). V was clipped by 6 bases and J by 1 base, with 18 bases between them. CDR3 DNA: TGTGCCAGCAGCGTTACCCAGGGGGAGGTCCAAGAGACCCAGTACTTC. Translating gives CASSVTQGEVQETQYF.

This clone was counted a single time. The genes are TRBV7-3 and TRBJ2-1, with D hard to call. Germline V gene sequence: CDR1 SGHTA, CDR2 FQGTGA. The CDR3 is made up of 14 amino acids. V was cut by 4 bases and J by 3 bases, with 10 bases left in between. CDR3 region: CASSSSGLYNEQFF. CDR3 DNA sequence: TGTGCCAGCAGCTCCTCGGGTCTCTACAATGAGCAGTTCTTC.

The CDR3 loop is CASKGRVRGTDTQYF. The CDR3 DNA follows: TGTGCCAGCAAGGGGAGGGTGCGAGGCACAGATACGCAGTATTTT. The chain combines TRBV7-2 with TRBJ2-3, with TRBD2 matching 7 bases. V was clipped by 7 bases and J by 1 base; unmatched bases: 8. The CDR3 covers 15 residues. Germline V gene sequence: CDR1 SGHTA, CDR2 FQGNSA.

The chain links TRBV4-2 to TRBJ2-7; TRBD1 agrees at 9 bases. J lost 2 bases, V lost 4 bases, and 9 bases had no gene match. Germline values: CDR1 LGHNA, CDR2 YNFKEQ. The CDR3 spans 16 residues. In DNA form, the CDR3 reads TGTGCCAGCAGCCCCTCCGGGACAGGGAACCCCTACGAGCAGTACTTC. Its protein is CASSPSGTGNPYEQYF.

The V and J genes are TRBV18 and TRBJ2-7; 15 bases agree with TRBD2. The CDR3 contains 17 residues. V was pared by 2 bases and J by 3 bases, with 5 bases of the junction left unmatched. CDR1 is KGHSH and CDR2 is LQKENI in the germline V gene. This CDR3 is CASSPGTSGRLNYEQYF. The DNA of the CDR3 is TGTGCCAGCTCACCAGGGACTAGCGGGAGGCTTAACTACGAGCAGTACTTC.